This T cell receptor (beta chain) was identified in a study of post-analysis software for immune sequencing data. Study-wide points: Normalized Chao1 diversity was significantly reduced in patients versus controls. Co-batched samples clustered tightly together by F measure. About 5 TRBV segments appeared more often in patients than in controls, and TRBV5-6, TRBV5-1 and TRBV20-1 were among these.

The CDR3 sequence is 13 residues long. The V and J ends lost 6 bases and 10 bases respectively, with 17 bases between them. The library was made from cDNA and included unique molecular identifiers. When about 1 to 11 million T cells were used, they gave hundreds of thousands of cDNA molecules. Each CDR3 protein is one row after TCRdb ran MiXCR on the PCR reads. Of roughly 870,000 distinct CDR3 sequences in the sample, about 50% were seen once. Comment on this clonotype: The antigen is not known.

Sequenced material: blood. The sequence was collected from a girl aged 10-17 years with multiple sclerosis. V and J are TRBV12-3 or TRBV12-4 and TRBJ2-3, with a weak D call TRBD2 (6 bases). CDR3 nucleotide sequence: TGTGCCAGCAGCCCCGGGACTCCGGGAGCGCAGTATTTT. It codes for CASSPGTPGAQYF.